This is a list of T cell receptor beta chains from one sample in a study of control samples from healthy donors and cancer patients. Clones were read by immunoSEQ multiplex PCR, and TCRdb kept only the in-frame ones, dropping some. The sample has 70,000 to 95,000 clones, approximately 91% seen once. Specimen: blood. The receptor set was obtained from a young woman in good health. CDR3s include the opening cysteine and the closing phenylalanine or tryptophan. A D gene is named only where the DNA matches it firmly. Size is omitted from some rows. Given values are once, few, many or a class for expanded clones.

>.|TRBV18|TRBD2|18|TRBJ2-4
TGTGCCAGCTCACCATTTGCTAGCGGGAGTTTCGCCAAAAACATTCAGTACTTC
CASSPFASGSFAKNIQYF
>.|TRBV7-3|TRBD2|16|TRBJ2-6
TGTGCCAGCAGCGACCCGGGAGGGTCTGGGGCCAACGTCCTGACTTTC
CASSDPGGSGANVLTF
>.|TRBV29-1|.|13|TRBJ1-3
TGCAGCGTTGTTACGACCGCTGGAAACACCATATATTTT
CSVVTTAGNTIYF
>.|TRBV7-9|.|14|TRBJ1-2
TGTGCCGCAAAACGATCCGGGGCTGCCTATGGCTACACCTTC
CAAKRSGAAYGYTF
>.|TRBV9|.|18|TRBJ1-1
TGTGCCAGCAGCCCCCCAGTGGGGGGAAGGAAGATTAACACTGAAGCTTTCTTT
CASSPPVGGRKINTEAFF
>.|TRBV19|TRBD2|15|TRBJ2-3
TGTGCCAGTAGTTCCAGAGCGGGGCTCACAGATACGCAGTATTTT
CASSSRAGLTDTQYF
>.|TRBV18|TRBD1|15|TRBJ2-7
TGTGCCAGCTCACCGGGGACAGGGAATCAGTACGAGCAGTACTTC
CASSPGTGNQYEQYF
>.|TRBV28|.|16|TRBJ1-5
TGTGCCAGCAGCCAGGGGTCGGGGCAGGGCGGTCAGCCCCAGCATTTT
CASSQGSGQGGQPQHF
>.|TRBV7-2|.|15|TRBJ2-2
TGTGCCAGCAGCCTCGCCAGGGCACTCACCGGGGAGCTGTTTTTT
CASSLARALTGELFF
>.|TRBV5-6|.|15|TRBJ1-1
TGTGCCAGCAGCTTGAGGGGGGAAGGGAACACTGAAGCTTTCTTT
CASSLRGEGNTEAFF
>.|TRBV4-1|.|17|TRBJ2-5
TGCGCCAGCAGCCAAGGTCGGCCGGGGCCCGCCCCGTGGACCCAGTACTTC
CASSQGRPGPAPWTQYF
>.|TRBV18|.|13|TRBJ1-5
TGTGCCAGCTCACCGGATAGCAATCAGCCCCAGCATTTT
CASSPDSNQPQHF
>once|TRBV3-1/TRBV3-2|TRBD2|14|TRBJ2-2
TGTGCCAGCAGCCGGGGGGGGAACACCGGGGAGCTGTTTTTT
CASSRGGNTGELFF
>.|TRBV30|TRBD1|15|TRBJ1-4
TGTGCCTGGAGTTATGACAGGGCCCATAATGAAAAACTGTTTTTT
CAWSYDRAHNEKLFF
>.|TRBV11-2|TRBD1|13|TRBJ1-2
TGTGCCAGCAGCCTCGGGACAGATTATGGCTACACCTTC
CASSLGTDYGYTF
>.|TRBV28|TRBD2|15|TRBJ2-4
TGTGCCAGCAGTAAGAGCGGGGGAGCCAAAAACATTCAGTACTTC
CASSKSGGAKNIQYF
>.|TRBV2|.|14|TRBJ2-7
TGTGCCAGCAGTGAAGTCAGGGGTCTCGGCGAGCAGTACTTC
CASSEVRGLGEQYF
>.|TRBV9|.|14|TRBJ2-3
TGTGCCAGCAGCGTAGTATGGGTCGGAGATACGCAGTATTTT
CASSVVWVGDTQYF
>.|TRBV24-1|.|15|TRBJ1-6
TGTGCCACCAGTGACCGACCGGAAAAGACTTCACCCCTCCACTTT
CATSDRPEKTSPLHF
>.|TRBV7-9|.|13|TRBJ1-1
TGTGCCAGCAGCTTATCCCTGAACACTGAAGCTTTCTTT
CASSLSLNTEAFF
>.|TRBV27|TRBD2|16|TRBJ2-1
TGTGCCAGCAGTCCCCGGTCCAGGACTAGCGGGGGTGAGCAGTTCTTC
CASSPRSRTSGGEQFF
>.|TRBV27|.|15|TRBJ1-1
TGTGCCAGCGGATCAAAAAAGACAGGACTCACTGAAGCTTTCTTT
CASGSKKTGLTEAFF
>.|TRBV4-1|.|16|TRBJ1-6
TGCGCCAGCAGCCAAGAGTCAGGGGAACTACGTTCACCCCTCCACTTT
CASSQESGELRSPLHF
>.|TRBV18|.|14|TRBJ2-7
TGTGCCAGCTCACCCCGGGACATAACCTACGAGCAGTACTTC
CASSPRDITYEQYF
>.|TRBV7-3|TRBD2|20|TRBJ2-1
TGTGCCAGCAGCTTAGTGGCCAGCGGGGGGAAGGTCAGCTCCTACAATGAGCAGTTCTTC
CASSLVASGGKVSSYNEQFF
>.|TRBV5-1|.|15|TRBJ2-6
TGCGCCAGCAGCAAAGGGTCCGCTGGGGCCAACGTCCTGACTTTC
CASSKGSAGANVLTF
>.|TRBV4-2|.|17|TRBJ2-1
TGTGCCAGCAGCCAAGCCGGCAACTCCCGATCTGGGAATGAGCAGTTCTTC
CASSQAGNSRSGNEQFF
>.|TRBV24-1|.|15|TRBJ1-2
TGTGCCACCAGTGATTTGGTGGCAGCGGGCTATGGCTACACCTTC
CATSDLVAAGYGYTF
>.|TRBV19|TRBD2|16|TRBJ2-1
TGTGCCAGTAGTGCCCGGGGAGCGGGGGGAGTATGGGAGCAGTTCTTC
CASSARGAGGVWEQFF
>.|TRBV9|.|15|TRBJ1-5
TGTGCCAGCAGCGTTTCCGGGATCAGCAATCAGCCCCAGCATTTT
CASSVSGISNQPQHF
>.|TRBV6-2/TRBV6-3|TRBD1|20|TRBJ1-5
TGTGCCAGCAGTGATCTACCGGGACAGGGTGGAGCCCGTAGAGCGATGCCCCAGCATTTT
CASSDLPGQGGARRAMPQHF
>.|TRBV9|.|16|TRBJ1-1
TGTGCCAGCAGCGTAGTGTCAGGGCCGATGAACACTGAAGCTTTCTTT
CASSVVSGPMNTEAFF
>.|TRBV20-1|.|16|TRBJ2-2
TGCAGTGCTAGTCCCGTTCAGGGGGGGAACACCGGGGAGCTGTTTTTT
CSASPVQGGNTGELFF
>.|TRBV3-1/TRBV3-2|TRBD1|14|TRBJ1-5
TGTGCCAGCAGCCCCGGGACAGGGAGGCAGCCCCAGCATTTT
CASSPGTGRQPQHF
>.|TRBV6-5|.|13|TRBJ2-5
TGTGCCAGCAGCGAGGGGGGGGGAGAGACCCAGTACTTC
CASSEGGGETQYF
>.|TRBV18|.|14|TRBJ2-3
TGTGCCAGCTCACTCCGTATGGTAACAGATACGCAGTATTTT
CASSLRMVTDTQYF
>.|TRBV6-5|TRBD1|15|TRBJ1-5
TGTGCCAGCAACCCTGGGACAGGGAGCAATCAGCCCCAGCATTTT
CASNPGTGSNQPQHF
>.|TRBV29-1|TRBD1|13|TRBJ1-2
TGCAGCGCGAGGACAGGGACGTCTTATGGCTACACCTTC
CSARTGTSYGYTF
>.|TRBV5-1|.|13|TRBJ2-5
TGCGCCAGCAGCTTCAATTCCCAAGAGACCCAGTACTTC
CASSFNSQETQYF
>.|TRBV25-1|TRBD2|13|TRBJ2-7
TGTGCCAGCAGGGTCAGCGGGACCTACGAGCAGTACTTC
CASRVSGTYEQYF
>.|TRBV5-5|.|14|TRBJ2-2
TGTGCCAGCAGGCAGAGCGGGAACACCGGGGAGCTGTTTTTT
CASRQSGNTGELFF
>.|TRBV28|TRBD1|14|TRBJ2-2
TGTGCCAGCAGGTCAACAGGGGGGAACGGGGAGCTGTTTTTT
CASRSTGGNGELFF
>.|TRBV5-1|.|11|TRBJ2-5
TGCGCCAGCAGCCCCCAAGAGACCCAGTACTTC
CASSPQETQYF
>.|TRBV11-2|.|17|TRBJ1-6
TGTGCCAGCAGATCCCCCTATGGGAGCTCCTATAATTCACCCCTCCACTTT
CASRSPYGSSYNSPLHF
>.|TRBV28|.|12|TRBJ1-1
TGTGCCAGCACGGGCGATCGAGTTATAGCTTTCTTT
CASTGDRVIAFF
>.|TRBV7-2|.|14|TRBJ1-4
TGTGCCAGCAGCCGGACAGTAACTAATGAAAAACTGTTTTTT
CASSRTVTNEKLFF
>.|TRBV7-9|TRBD1|16|TRBJ1-3
TGTGCCAGCAGCTACACAGGGGGATCGGGTGGAAACACCATATATTTT
CASSYTGGSGGNTIYF
>.|TRBV11-2|TRBD2|15|TRBJ2-7
TGTGCCAGCAGCTTCGGCGGGAGGGCTTCCTACGAGCAGTACTTC
CASSFGGRASYEQYF
>.|TRBV6-5|.|15|TRBJ1-5
TGTGCCAGCAGTTACTCGGACGCTAGCAATCAGCCCCAGCATTTT
CASSYSDASNQPQHF
>.|TRBV27|.|14|TRBJ2-2
TGTGCCAGCATAAGTTCCGCGAACACCGGGGAGCTGTTTTTT
CASISSANTGELFF
>.|TRBV6-5|TRBD2|15|TRBJ2-1
TGTGCCAGCAGGTCCTTAGCGGGAGGGCTAAATGAGCAGTTCTTC
CASRSLAGGLNEQFF
>once|TRBV3-1/TRBV3-2|TRBD1|14|TRBJ2-1
TGTGCCAGCAGCCAAGGGGACAGATACAGTGAGCAGTTCTTC
CASSQGDRYSEQFF
>.|TRBV20-1|.|11|TRBJ2-1
TGCAGTGCTAGTATACGCAATGAGCAGTTCTTC
CSASIRNEQFF